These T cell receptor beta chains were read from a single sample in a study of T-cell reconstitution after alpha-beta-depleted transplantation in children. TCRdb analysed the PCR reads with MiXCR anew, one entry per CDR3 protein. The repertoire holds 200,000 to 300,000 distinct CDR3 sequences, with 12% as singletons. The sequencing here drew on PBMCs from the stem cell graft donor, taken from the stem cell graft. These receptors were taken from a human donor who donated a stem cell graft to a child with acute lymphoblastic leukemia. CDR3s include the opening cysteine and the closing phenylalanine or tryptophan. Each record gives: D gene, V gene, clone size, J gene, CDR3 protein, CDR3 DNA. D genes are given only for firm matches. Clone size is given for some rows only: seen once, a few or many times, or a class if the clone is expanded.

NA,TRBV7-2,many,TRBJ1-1,CASSLGGAGWSAEAFF,TGTGCCAGCAGCTTGGGTGGGGCCGGGTGGAGTGCTGAAGCTTTCTTT
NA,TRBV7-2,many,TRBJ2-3,CASSLNSYGTTTDTQYF,TGTGCCAGCAGCTTAAATAGTTATGGGACAACGACAGATACGCAGTATTTT
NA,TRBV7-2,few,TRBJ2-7,CASSLFDRAYEQYF,TGTGCCAGCAGCTTATTTGACAGAGCCTACGAGCAGTACTTC
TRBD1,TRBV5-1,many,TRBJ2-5,CASSAGQGYQETQYF,TGCGCCAGCAGCGCGGGACAGGGGTACCAAGAGACCCAGTACTTC
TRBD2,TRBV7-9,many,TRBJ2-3,CANQPGLSDTQYF,TGTGCCAATCAGCCGGGACTATCAGATACGCAGTATTTT
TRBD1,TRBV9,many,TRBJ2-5,CASSVSGQGRETQYF,TGTGCCAGCAGCGTATCGGGACAGGGACGAGAGACCCAGTACTTC
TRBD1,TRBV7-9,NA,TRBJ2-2,CASSRVFGTENTGELFF,TGTGCCAGCAGCCGGGTTTTTGGGACAGAGAACACCGGGGAGCTGTTTTTT
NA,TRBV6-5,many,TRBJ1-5,CASSYYPTLVRPNQPQHF,TGTGCCAGCAGTTACTACCCCACCCTTGTGCGGCCCAATCAGCCCCAGCATTTT
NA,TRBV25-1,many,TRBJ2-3,CASSPGAADTQYF,TGTGCCAGCAGTCCCGGGGCGGCGGATACGCAGTATTTT
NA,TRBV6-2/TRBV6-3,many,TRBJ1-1,CASSKLQGMNTEAFF,TGTGCCAGCAGTAAACTTCAGGGAATGAACACTGAAGCTTTCTTT
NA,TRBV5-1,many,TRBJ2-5,CASSLAWGYQETQYF,TGCGCCAGCAGCTTGGCCTGGGGGTACCAAGAGACCCAGTACTTC
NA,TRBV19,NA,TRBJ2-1,CASSIRAESSYNEQFF,TGTGCCAGTAGTATCCGGGCGGAGAGCTCCTACAATGAGCAGTTCTTC
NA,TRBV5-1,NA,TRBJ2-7,CASSLVSGFSSYEQYF,TGCGCCAGCAGCTTGGTATCGGGGTTCTCTTCCTACGAGCAGTACTTC
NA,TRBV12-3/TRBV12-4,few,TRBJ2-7,CASSIGASSEQYF,TGTGCCAGCAGTATTGGGGCCTCCTCCGAGCAGTACTTC